This T cell receptor beta chain was sequenced during a study of shared clonotypes between healthy human individuals. Study-level results: Approximately 4.5% was the fraction of naive CD4 clonotypes found shared across several donors. Sorted-subset sequencing, rarefaction showed, was incomplete despite large depth.

The CD4+ fraction was divided into a CD45RA+ naive subset and a CD45RA-negative memory subset. On this clone itself: Its specificity is not known. Within the sample, other DNA sequences also encode this same CDR3.

Germline loops: CDR1 SGHRS, CDR2 YFSETQ. The CDR3 runs to 15 residues. J was trimmed by 4 bases and V by 0 bases; bases with no gene match: 1. The material for each subset, its genomic DNA, was split evenly across several immunoSEQ plates. Method: immunoSEQ multiplex PCR; TCRdb's copy keeps in-frame clones and lacks some. The table records 1 million to 1.3 million clones, about four fifths of them present only once. V is TRBV5-1 and J is TRBJ2-1; 10 nucleotides line up with TRBD2. What was sequenced was memory CD4+ T cells from PBMCs. Subset noted: CD45RA-negative fraction. The source is a man aged 18 to 30 in good health. Some clones in this sample may be carry-over from other donors' samples. In nucleotides, the CDR3 is TGCGCCAGCAGCTTGGTAGCGGGAGGTTACAATGAGCAGTTCTTC. Residues: CASSLVAGGYNEQFF.